Listed below are T cell receptor beta chains from one sample, sequenced in a study of OX40 agonist ivuxolimab in advanced cancers. Measured with immunoSEQ multiplex PCR; TCRdb has only the in-frame clones, and not every one. The table shows approximately 47,000 clones, with roughly 77% occurring only once. Sequencing used CD4+ or CD8+ T cells sorted from blood, obtained in a trial of the OX40 agonist ivuxolimab. These receptors came from an adult with an advanced solid tumor such as melanoma, head and neck, liver or kidney cancer. CDR3s include the opening cysteine and the closing phenylalanine or tryptophan. A D gene is named only where the DNA matches it firmly. Not all rows give a size; the values are once, few, many and, for expanded clones, a class.

d_call: .; j_call: TRBJ1-3; v_call: TRBV6-6; clone_size: .; cdr3_aa: CASRTGGTGNTIYF; cdr3_nt: TGTGCCAGCAGAACCGGGGGGACTGGAAACACCATATATTTT
d_call: .; j_call: TRBJ2-1; v_call: TRBV5-4; clone_size: .; cdr3_aa: CATSPLADNEQFF; cdr3_nt: TGTGCCACCTCCCCTTTGGCGGACAATGAGCAGTTCTTC
d_call: .; j_call: TRBJ1-1; v_call: TRBV27; clone_size: .; cdr3_aa: CASSGTANTKPVTEAFF; cdr3_nt: TGTGCCAGCAGTGGCACAGCCAACACCAAACCGGTGACTGAAGCTTTCTTT
d_call: .; j_call: TRBJ2-1; v_call: TRBV18; clone_size: .; cdr3_aa: CASSQGLSEQFF; cdr3_nt: TGTGCCAGCTCTCAGGGCTTGAGTGAGCAGTTCTTC
d_call: .; j_call: TRBJ1-2; v_call: TRBV6-1; clone_size: .; cdr3_aa: CARSGGGAGANYGYTF; cdr3_nt: TGTGCCAGGAGTGGCGGGGGCGCGGGTGCTAACTATGGCTACACCTTC
d_call: .; j_call: TRBJ1-4; v_call: TRBV5-1; clone_size: .; cdr3_aa: CASREGGGGSEKLFF; cdr3_nt: TGCGCCAGCAGGGAGGGAGGTGGAGGAAGTGAAAAACTGTTTTTT
d_call: TRBD2; j_call: TRBJ2-1; v_call: TRBV7-2; clone_size: few; cdr3_aa: CASSRLRRLADNNEQFF; cdr3_nt: TGTGCCAGCAGTCGTCTCAGGAGACTAGCGGATAACAATGAGCAGTTCTTC
d_call: TRBD1; j_call: TRBJ1-5; v_call: TRBV9; clone_size: .; cdr3_aa: CASSAGQGGQSNQPQHF; cdr3_nt: TGTGCCAGCAGCGCGGGACAGGGTGGGCAAAGCAATCAGCCCCAGCATTTT
d_call: .; j_call: TRBJ2-7; v_call: TRBV6-6; clone_size: few; cdr3_aa: CASRTSGVPYEQYF; cdr3_nt: TGTGCCAGCAGAACCTCAGGGGTACCCTACGAGCAGTACTTC
d_call: .; j_call: TRBJ2-5; v_call: TRBV5-6; clone_size: .; cdr3_aa: CASSPGFGETQYF; cdr3_nt: TGTGCCAGCAGCCCGGGGTTTGGGGAGACCCAGTACTTC
d_call: .; j_call: TRBJ2-7; v_call: TRBV27; clone_size: .; cdr3_aa: CASSPPPYEQYF; cdr3_nt: TGTGCCAGCAGTCCCCCCCCCTACGAGCAGTACTTC
d_call: TRBD2; j_call: TRBJ2-7; v_call: TRBV5-4; clone_size: .; cdr3_aa: CASSRLATFYEQYF; cdr3_nt: TGTGCCAGCTCCAGACTAGCGACTTTCTACGAGCAGTACTTC
d_call: .; j_call: TRBJ2-7; v_call: TRBV14; clone_size: .; cdr3_aa: CASSQDLSGVYEQYF; cdr3_nt: TGTGCCAGCAGCCAAGATCTATCGGGAGTCTACGAGCAGTACTTC
d_call: TRBD2; j_call: TRBJ2-7; v_call: TRBV6-5; clone_size: once; cdr3_aa: CASSYSLSGGSYEQYF; cdr3_nt: TGTGCCAGCAGTTACTCCCTCAGCGGGGGCTCCTACGAGCAGTACTTC
d_call: .; j_call: TRBJ2-2; v_call: TRBV5-6; clone_size: once; cdr3_aa: CASSFTVAGELFF; cdr3_nt: TGTGCCAGCAGCTTTACGGTTGCCGGGGAGCTGTTTTTT
d_call: .; j_call: TRBJ1-2; v_call: TRBV25-1; clone_size: .; cdr3_aa: CASSESVPLGYTF; cdr3_nt: TGTGCCAGCAGTGAATCTGTCCCTTTAGGCTACACCTTC
d_call: TRBD1; j_call: TRBJ1-5; v_call: TRBV7-8; clone_size: once; cdr3_aa: CASSHPGGKNQPQHF; cdr3_nt: TGTGCCAGCAGCCACCCAGGGGGGAAGAATCAGCCCCAGCATTTT
d_call: TRBD1; j_call: TRBJ2-5; v_call: TRBV19; clone_size: once; cdr3_aa: CASSIRGQGVEETQYF; cdr3_nt: TGTGCCAGTAGTATCCGAGGTCAGGGGGTAGAGGAGACCCAGTACTTC
d_call: .; j_call: TRBJ1-2; v_call: TRBV7-8; clone_size: .; cdr3_aa: CASSLVSGTLYGYTF; cdr3_nt: TGTGCCAGCAGCTTAGTATCGGGGACTCTCTATGGCTACACCTTC
d_call: TRBD1; j_call: TRBJ1-2; v_call: TRBV18; clone_size: .; cdr3_aa: CASSPDRANYGYTF; cdr3_nt: TGTGCCAGCTCACCTGACAGGGCCAACTATGGCTACACCTTC
d_call: TRBD1; j_call: TRBJ2-2; v_call: TRBV2; clone_size: .; cdr3_aa: CASSGGQASTGELFF; cdr3_nt: TGTGCCAGCAGTGGGGGACAGGCGAGCACCGGGGAGCTGTTTTTT
d_call: TRBD1; j_call: TRBJ2-7; v_call: TRBV7-2; clone_size: .; cdr3_aa: CASSSRDRGIYEQYF; cdr3_nt: TGTGCCAGCAGCTCCCGGGACAGGGGGATCTACGAGCAGTACTTC
d_call: .; j_call: TRBJ2-2; v_call: TRBV9; clone_size: few; cdr3_aa: CASSVLPNKGGTGELFF; cdr3_nt: TGTGCCAGCAGCGTACTACCCAACAAGGGGGGCACCGGGGAGCTGTTTTTT
d_call: .; j_call: TRBJ2-7; v_call: TRBV10-3; clone_size: .; cdr3_aa: CAITAGGLREQYF; cdr3_nt: TGTGCCATCACGGCAGGGGGACTACGGGAGCAGTACTTC
d_call: TRBD2; j_call: TRBJ2-7; v_call: TRBV6-5; clone_size: .; cdr3_aa: CASTLTSGRSYEQYF; cdr3_nt: TGTGCCAGCACCTTAACTAGCGGACGCTCCTACGAGCAGTACTTC
d_call: .; j_call: TRBJ1-2; v_call: TRBV10-2; clone_size: .; cdr3_aa: CASSERGALKGYTF; cdr3_nt: TGCGCCAGCAGTGAACGGGGGGCCTTGAAAGGCTACACCTTC
d_call: .; j_call: TRBJ1-1; v_call: TRBV7-2; clone_size: .; cdr3_aa: CASSLVFGGVTEAFF; cdr3_nt: TGTGCCAGCAGCTTAGTTTTTGGGGGGGTCACTGAAGCTTTCTTT
d_call: .; j_call: TRBJ1-3; v_call: TRBV11-2; clone_size: .; cdr3_aa: CASSQSLKGNTIYF; cdr3_nt: TGTGCCAGCAGCCAGTCCCTAAAAGGGAACACCATATATTTT
d_call: .; j_call: TRBJ2-1; v_call: TRBV2; clone_size: .; cdr3_aa: CASAGGRYNEQFF; cdr3_nt: TGTGCCAGTGCTGGGGGGCGCTACAATGAGCAGTTCTTC
d_call: .; j_call: TRBJ2-7; v_call: TRBV19; clone_size: .; cdr3_aa: CASSPHRRSYEQYF; cdr3_nt: TGTGCCAGTAGCCCTCACAGACGCTCCTACGAGCAGTACTTC
d_call: .; j_call: TRBJ2-3; v_call: TRBV27; clone_size: .; cdr3_aa: CASSLWISTDTQYF; cdr3_nt: TGTGCCAGCAGTTTGTGGATAAGCACAGATACGCAGTATTTT
d_call: .; j_call: TRBJ2-3; v_call: TRBV12-5; clone_size: .; cdr3_aa: CASGLVPGGDTQYF; cdr3_nt: TGTGCTAGTGGTTTGGTCCCAGGCGGTGATACGCAGTATTTT
d_call: .; j_call: TRBJ1-2; v_call: TRBV11-1; clone_size: .; cdr3_aa: CASSFLQGSYGYTF; cdr3_nt: TGTGCCAGCAGCTTCCTTCAGGGATCCTATGGCTACACCTTC
d_call: TRBD2; j_call: TRBJ2-1; v_call: TRBV6-6; clone_size: .; cdr3_aa: CASSSGSYNEQFF; cdr3_nt: TGTGCCAGCTCTAGCGGGTCTTACAATGAGCAGTTCTTC
d_call: .; j_call: TRBJ1-2; v_call: TRBV18; clone_size: .; cdr3_aa: CASSRTGTANYGYTF; cdr3_nt: TGTGCCAGCTCACGAACTGGTACAGCTAACTATGGCTACACCTTC
d_call: TRBD1; j_call: TRBJ1-1; v_call: TRBV5-6; clone_size: .; cdr3_aa: CASSVRDRGTEAFF; cdr3_nt: TGTGCCAGCAGCGTCCGGGACAGGGGGACTGAAGCTTTCTTT
d_call: TRBD1; j_call: TRBJ1-2; v_call: TRBV5-5; clone_size: .; cdr3_aa: CASSLTGTGGPYGYTF; cdr3_nt: TGTGCCAGCAGTCTTACCGGGACAGGGGGTCCCTATGGCTACACCTTC
d_call: .; j_call: TRBJ1-1; v_call: TRBV9; clone_size: .; cdr3_aa: CASSVDLTENTEAFF; cdr3_nt: TGTGCCAGCAGCGTAGACCTGACAGAGAACACTGAAGCTTTCTTT
d_call: TRBD1; j_call: TRBJ2-1; v_call: TRBV19; clone_size: .; cdr3_aa: CASTTNPGQGAGEQFF; cdr3_nt: TGTGCCAGTACTACTAACCCGGGGCAGGGGGCGGGTGAGCAGTTCTTC
d_call: .; j_call: TRBJ1-1; v_call: TRBV29-1; clone_size: few; cdr3_aa: CSVDNLSGITEAFF; cdr3_nt: TGCAGCGTTGACAATCTTTCTGGGATCACTGAAGCTTTCTTT
d_call: .; j_call: TRBJ2-1; v_call: TRBV11-2; clone_size: .; cdr3_aa: CASSMATSAEQFF; cdr3_nt: TGTGCCAGCAGCATGGCAACAAGCGCTGAGCAGTTCTTC
d_call: TRBD1; j_call: TRBJ1-4; v_call: TRBV4-2; clone_size: .; cdr3_aa: CASSQEPGQVSNEKLFF; cdr3_nt: TGTGCCAGCAGCCAAGAACCGGGACAGGTATCTAATGAAAAACTGTTTTTT
d_call: .; j_call: TRBJ2-2; v_call: TRBV10-1; clone_size: .; cdr3_aa: CASRSGTANTGELFF; cdr3_nt: TGCGCCAGCAGATCCGGGACGGCGAACACCGGGGAGCTGTTTTTT
d_call: TRBD1; j_call: TRBJ2-5; v_call: TRBV10-3; clone_size: .; cdr3_aa: CAIRGTASGETQYF; cdr3_nt: TGTGCCATCAGAGGGACAGCCAGCGGAGAGACCCAGTACTTC
d_call: .; j_call: TRBJ1-6; v_call: TRBV14; clone_size: .; cdr3_aa: CASSQDFSTPLHF; cdr3_nt: TGTGCCAGCAGCCAAGATTTCTCGACACCCCTCCACTTT
d_call: TRBD1; j_call: TRBJ2-7; v_call: TRBV7-2; clone_size: .; cdr3_aa: CASSRRRDRAGEQYF; cdr3_nt: TGTGCCAGCAGCCGTAGGAGGGACAGGGCAGGGGAGCAGTACTTC
d_call: .; j_call: TRBJ1-2; v_call: TRBV6-6; clone_size: .; cdr3_aa: CASSDPGLWGYTF; cdr3_nt: TGTGCCAGCAGTGACCCAGGGTTATGGGGCTACACCTTC
d_call: .; j_call: TRBJ1-1; v_call: TRBV9; clone_size: .; cdr3_aa: CASSVARDGNTEAFF; cdr3_nt: TGTGCCAGCAGCGTAGCACGGGATGGGAACACTGAAGCTTTCTTT
d_call: .; j_call: TRBJ2-7; v_call: TRBV5-1; clone_size: few; cdr3_aa: CASSSERQGGSEQYF; cdr3_nt: TGCGCCAGCAGCTCGGAAAGGCAGGGTGGCTCCGAGCAGTACTTC
d_call: .; j_call: TRBJ1-4; v_call: TRBV10-3; clone_size: once; cdr3_aa: CAISESSNALFF; cdr3_nt: TGTGCCATCAGTGAGTCGAGCAACGCGCTGTTTTTT
d_call: TRBD1; j_call: TRBJ2-3; v_call: TRBV5-4; clone_size: once; cdr3_aa: CASSPRLDRQTDTQYF; cdr3_nt: TGTGCCAGCAGCCCTCGACTGGACAGGCAAACAGATACGCAGTATTTT
d_call: .; j_call: TRBJ2-1; v_call: TRBV5-1; clone_size: .; cdr3_aa: CASSLVDFSYNEQFF; cdr3_nt: TGCGCCAGCAGCTTGGTAGACTTCTCCTACAATGAGCAGTTCTTC
d_call: .; j_call: TRBJ2-7; v_call: TRBV28; clone_size: .; cdr3_aa: CASSGDAYEQYF; cdr3_nt: TGTGCCAGCAGTGGAGACGCCTACGAGCAGTACTTC
d_call: .; j_call: TRBJ2-7; v_call: TRBV6-6; clone_size: .; cdr3_aa: CASSYAGAEQYF; cdr3_nt: TGTGCCAGCAGTTACGCGGGGGCCGAGCAGTACTTC
d_call: TRBD1; j_call: TRBJ2-1; v_call: TRBV7-2; clone_size: .; cdr3_aa: CASSHPTGNEQFF; cdr3_nt: TGTGCCAGCAGCCATCCGACAGGGAATGAGCAGTTCTTC
d_call: TRBD1; j_call: TRBJ1-2; v_call: TRBV4-1; clone_size: .; cdr3_aa: CASSSGTGNYGYTF; cdr3_nt: TGCGCCAGCAGCTCCGGGACAGGGAACTATGGCTACACCTTC
d_call: TRBD1; j_call: TRBJ2-7; v_call: TRBV7-6; clone_size: .; cdr3_aa: CASSSHRGAPYEQYF; cdr3_nt: TGTGCCAGCAGCTCCCACAGGGGGGCCCCCTACGAGCAGTACTTC
d_call: TRBD2; j_call: TRBJ2-1; v_call: TRBV7-2; clone_size: .; cdr3_aa: CASSLAGGGIRNEQFF; cdr3_nt: TGTGCCAGCAGCTTAGCCGGCGGGGGGATTCGGAATGAGCAGTTCTTC
d_call: .; j_call: TRBJ2-7; v_call: TRBV6-6; clone_size: .; cdr3_aa: CASSYSSKEQYF; cdr3_nt: TGTGCCAGCAGTTACTCTTCCAAAGAGCAGTACTTC
d_call: .; j_call: TRBJ2-3; v_call: TRBV6-6; clone_size: .; cdr3_aa: CASSYALRTDTQYF; cdr3_nt: TGTGCCAGCAGTTACGCCCTAAGGACAGATACGCAGTATTTT